The source of this T cell receptor (beta chain) is a study of T cell responses to AZD1222 COVID-19 vaccine (dated by TCRdb to the early 2020s). The study in broad terms: AZD1222 recipients given second doses at about 4 weeks or at about 12 weeks were pooled, since spike-specific TCR depth and breadth were not found to differ between the two schedules. Enrollment into the trials was organized by age into subgroups of 18-55, 56-69 and 70-plus years, and those subgroups contained roughly 150, 30 and 60 TCR-sequenced participants, respectively. A total of under 250 trial participants underwent TCR sequencing, of whom around 210 had received two doses of AZD1222 and about 25 had received two doses of the MenACWY control vaccine. What the authors observed across the whole study: In the small 56-69-year group, the increase in depth fell short of significance, most likely because of low power. No day 14 peak-response samples were available, so repertoires were characterized only after the peak T cell response. Conclusions about previously exposed vaccinees are limited because only 5 or 6 AZD1222 recipients were SARS-CoV-2 seropositive at baseline. Most participants were white British and females outnumbered males, and the authors suggested that clonal diversity may have been underestimated. Spike-specific TCR breadth and depth rose significantly after two AZD1222 doses compared with day 0 and with MenACWY recipients. CD4 TCRs associated with the vaccine covered the entire spike protein, and the dominant responses were in regions 160-218 and 743-854. Nearly half of unique spike-specific TCRs reportedly recognized epitopes outside regions mutated in the B.1.351 and B.1.1.7 variants.

The CDR3 goes from the cysteine to the phenylalanine over 21 residues. Left in the record is the CDR3 DNA by itself, 63 bases read in frame from the first base. V is trimmed back by 5 bases and J by 2 bases, and the junction contains 19 bases that no gene match accounts for. Per the germline V gene (reference sequence), MNHEY is the CDR1 and SMNVEV is the CDR2. The CDR3 regions of human TCRbeta chains were analyzed by immunosequencing. Regarding the original processing steps: Repertoire TCRs were matched against a reference library of SARS-CoV-2-specific TCRs generated with the MIRA antigen-specificity platform. Breadth was defined as the fraction of unique TCRs that were SARS-CoV-2-associated. Depth was defined as the fraction of total T cells that were SARS-CoV-2-associated. Using the MIRA data, each spike-specific TCR was mapped to the spike region that the TCR reacts to and placed in a CD4 or CD8 class. Log10-transformed breadth and depth values were compared by one-way ANOVA with Sidak's multiple comparisons tests. TCRdb stores this immuneACCESS table with in-frame sequences only. Part of the clones is absent; in the studies checked, under half of the shortfall reflects unresolved V genes, and no reason is known for the rest. That table furnishes V, J and clone size, whereas the DNA furnished D and trimming. The sample yields more than 85,000 clones; 87% were counted once. Approximately 5.2% of the sample comes from the top ten.

The sample's time point label is to be understood as: baseline before first vaccination. Vaccinee samples were obtained from the UK trials COV001 and COV002, which included a single-blind randomized controlled phase 2/3 trial of AZD1222 (ChAdOx1 nCoV-19) in healthy adults. For TCRbeta chain sequencing, PBMC samples were collected from trial participants at day 0 and at day 28 after the second dose. On this clone itself: Its antigen is not yet known. Base qualities were left out, and no much larger clone turns up one base away.

The sequence came from an adult in good health. The sequence links TRBV27 to TRBJ2-1; 12 central nucleotides agree with TRBD1. Material: peripheral blood, obtained on day 0 of AZD1222 vaccination. The sequence in DNA is TGTGCCAGCAGTCGTTCATCACCTACCGGGACAGGGGGCTGGACCTACAATGAGCAGTTCTTC. This codes for CASSRSSPTGTGGWTYNEQFF.